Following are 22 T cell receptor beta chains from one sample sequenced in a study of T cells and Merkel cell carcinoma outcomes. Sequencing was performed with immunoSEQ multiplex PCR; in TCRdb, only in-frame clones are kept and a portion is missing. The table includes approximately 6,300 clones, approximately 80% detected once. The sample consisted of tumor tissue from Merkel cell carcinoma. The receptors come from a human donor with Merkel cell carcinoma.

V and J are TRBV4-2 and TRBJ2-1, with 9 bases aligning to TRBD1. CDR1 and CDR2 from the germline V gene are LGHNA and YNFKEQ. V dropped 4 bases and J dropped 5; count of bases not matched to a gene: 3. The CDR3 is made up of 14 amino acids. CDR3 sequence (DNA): TGTGCCAGCAGCCCGGACAGGGGTGACAATGAGCAGTTCTTC. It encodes CASSPDRGDNEQFF.

CDR3 sequence reads: CASQDGYGYTF. Written as DNA, the CDR3 is TGTGCCAGCCAGGACGGCTATGGCTACACCTTC. The chain links TRBV28 to TRBJ1-2; D call uncertain. The ends were cut back, 8 bases at V and 4 bases at J, with 8 bases in the middle. Germline V gives CDR1 MDHEN, CDR2 SYDVKM. The CDR3 consists of 11 residues.

CDR3 residues: CASELLGGARETQYF. Here the CDR3 DNA reads TGCGCCAGCGAGCTTCTTGGGGGGGCCCGTGAGACCCAGTACTTC. The chain carries TRBV5-1 and TRBJ2-5; D is possibly TRBD2 (7 bases). CDR1 SGHRS and CDR2 YFSETQ come from the germline V gene. The CDR3 has 15 amino acids. V gave up 7 bases and J gave up 5 bases, with 21 bases separating them.

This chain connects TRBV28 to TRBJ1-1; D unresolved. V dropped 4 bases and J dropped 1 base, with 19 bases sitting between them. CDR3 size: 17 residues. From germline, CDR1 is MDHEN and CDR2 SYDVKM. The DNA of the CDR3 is TGTGCCAGCAGTTCGACCCGGGTCGGGAAATCGAACACTGAAGCTTTCTTT. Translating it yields CASSSTRVGKSNTEAFF.

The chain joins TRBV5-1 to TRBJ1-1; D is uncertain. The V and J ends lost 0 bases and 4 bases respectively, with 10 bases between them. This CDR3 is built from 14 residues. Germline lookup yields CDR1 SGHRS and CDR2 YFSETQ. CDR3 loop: CASSLEVRSTEAFF. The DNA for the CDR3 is TGCGCCAGCAGCTTGGAGGTACGAAGCACTGAAGCTTTCTTT.

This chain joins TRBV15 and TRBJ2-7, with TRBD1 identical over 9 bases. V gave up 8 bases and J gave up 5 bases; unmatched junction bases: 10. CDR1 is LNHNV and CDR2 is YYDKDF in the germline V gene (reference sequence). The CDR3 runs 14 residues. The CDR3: CATSPDRGINEQYF. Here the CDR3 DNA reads TGTGCCACCTCTCCCGACAGGGGGATCAACGAGCAGTACTTC.

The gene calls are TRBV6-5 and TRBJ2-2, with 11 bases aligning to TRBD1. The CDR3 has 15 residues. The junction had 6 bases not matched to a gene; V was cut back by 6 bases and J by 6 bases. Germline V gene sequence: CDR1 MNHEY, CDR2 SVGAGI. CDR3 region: CASRSGQGGAGELFF. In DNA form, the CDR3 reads TGTGCCAGCAGGTCGGGACAGGGGGGCGCCGGGGAGCTGTTTTTT.

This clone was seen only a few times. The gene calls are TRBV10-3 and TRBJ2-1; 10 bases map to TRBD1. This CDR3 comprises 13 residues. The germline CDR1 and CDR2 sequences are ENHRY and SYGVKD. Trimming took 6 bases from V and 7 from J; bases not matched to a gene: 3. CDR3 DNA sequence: TGTGCCATCAGGGGACAGGGGTTGAATGAGCAGTTCTTC. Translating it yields CAIRGQGLNEQFF.

The CDR3 bases are TGTGCCAGCAGCACCCTAGCGTTTGAGCAGTTCTTC. Translating gives CASSTLAFEQFF. This chain uses TRBV7-2 with TRBJ2-1, with D maybe TRBD2 (6 bases). CDR1 is SGHTA and CDR2 is FQGNSA in the germline V gene. The CDR3 sequence is 12 residues long. Trimming took 5 bases from V and 9 from J, leaving 11 bases between them.

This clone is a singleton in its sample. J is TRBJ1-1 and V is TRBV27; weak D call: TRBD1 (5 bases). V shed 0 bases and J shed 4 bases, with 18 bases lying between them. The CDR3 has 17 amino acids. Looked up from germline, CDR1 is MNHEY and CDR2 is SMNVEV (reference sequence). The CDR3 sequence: CASSLSLGFRVPTEAFF. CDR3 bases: TGTGCCAGCAGTTTATCTCTGGGGTTCAGGGTTCCCACTGAAGCTTTCTTT.

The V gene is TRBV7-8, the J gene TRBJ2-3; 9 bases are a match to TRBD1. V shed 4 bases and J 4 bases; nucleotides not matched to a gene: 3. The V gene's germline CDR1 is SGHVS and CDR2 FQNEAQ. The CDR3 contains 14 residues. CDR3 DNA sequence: TGTGCCAGCAGCTCCAGGACAGGGGCAGATACGCAGTATTTT. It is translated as CASSSRTGADTQYF.

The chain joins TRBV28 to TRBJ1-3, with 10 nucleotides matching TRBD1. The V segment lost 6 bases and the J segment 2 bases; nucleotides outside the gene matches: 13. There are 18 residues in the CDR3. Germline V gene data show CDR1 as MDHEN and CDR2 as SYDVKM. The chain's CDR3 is CASSDRQGAVYAGNTIYF. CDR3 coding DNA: TGTGCCAGCAGCGATAGACAGGGGGCAGTGTATGCTGGAAACACCATATATTTT.

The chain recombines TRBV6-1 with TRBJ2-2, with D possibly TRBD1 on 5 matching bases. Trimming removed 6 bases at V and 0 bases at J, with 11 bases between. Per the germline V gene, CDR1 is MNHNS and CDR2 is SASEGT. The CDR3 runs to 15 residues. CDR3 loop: CASRQGATNTGELFF. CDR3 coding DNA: TGTGCCAGCAGACAAGGGGCTACGAACACCGGGGAGCTGTTTTTT.

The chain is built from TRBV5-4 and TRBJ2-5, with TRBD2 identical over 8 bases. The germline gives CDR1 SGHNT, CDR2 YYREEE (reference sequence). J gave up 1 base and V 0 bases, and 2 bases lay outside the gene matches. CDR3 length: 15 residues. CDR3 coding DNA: TGTGCCAGCAGCTTGGTTCTAGCGGGCCAAGAGACCCAGTACTTC. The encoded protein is CASSLVLAGQETQYF.

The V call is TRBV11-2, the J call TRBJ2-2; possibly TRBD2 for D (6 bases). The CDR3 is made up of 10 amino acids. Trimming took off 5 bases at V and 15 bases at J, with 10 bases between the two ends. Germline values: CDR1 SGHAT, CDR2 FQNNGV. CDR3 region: CASSGWGVFF. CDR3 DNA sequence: TGTGCCAGCAGCGGTTGGGGGGTGTTTTTT.

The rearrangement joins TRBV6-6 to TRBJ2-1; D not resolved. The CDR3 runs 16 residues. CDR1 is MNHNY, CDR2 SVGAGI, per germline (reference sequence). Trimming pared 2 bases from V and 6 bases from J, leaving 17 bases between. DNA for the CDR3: TGTGCCAGCAGTTACACCACGGACCCAAGGCGCAATGAGCAGTTCTTC. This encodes CASSYTTDPRRNEQFF.

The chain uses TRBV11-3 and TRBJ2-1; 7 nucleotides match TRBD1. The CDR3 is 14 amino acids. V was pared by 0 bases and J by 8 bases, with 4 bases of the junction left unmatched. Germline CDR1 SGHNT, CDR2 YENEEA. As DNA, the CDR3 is TGTGCCAGCAGCTTAGAGGACAGGATAGATGAGCAGTTCTTC. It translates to CASSLEDRIDEQFF.

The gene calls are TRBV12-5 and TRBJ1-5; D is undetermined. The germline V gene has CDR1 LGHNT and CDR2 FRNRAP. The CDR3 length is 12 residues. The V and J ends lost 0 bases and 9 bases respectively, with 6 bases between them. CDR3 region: CASGLVVGPQHF. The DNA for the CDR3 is TGTGCTAGTGGTTTGGTAGTAGGGCCCCAGCATTTT.

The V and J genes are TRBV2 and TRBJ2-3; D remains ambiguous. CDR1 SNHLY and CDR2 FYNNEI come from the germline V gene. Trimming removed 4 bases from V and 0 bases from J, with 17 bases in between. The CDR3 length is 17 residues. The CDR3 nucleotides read TGTGCCAGCAGTGTGGTCCAGACGGCCACTAGCACAGATACGCAGTATTTT. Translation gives CASSVVQTATSTDTQYF.

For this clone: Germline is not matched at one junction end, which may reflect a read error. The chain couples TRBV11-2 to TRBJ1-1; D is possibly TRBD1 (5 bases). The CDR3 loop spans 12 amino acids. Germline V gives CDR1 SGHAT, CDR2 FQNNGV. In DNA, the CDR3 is TGTACCAGCAGCCCTCGGGACGGGGAAGCTTTCTTT. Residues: CTSSPRDGEAFF.

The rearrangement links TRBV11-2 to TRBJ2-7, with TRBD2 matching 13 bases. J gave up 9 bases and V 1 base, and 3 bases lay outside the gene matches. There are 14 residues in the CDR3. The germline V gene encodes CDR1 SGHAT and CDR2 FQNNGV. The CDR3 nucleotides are TGTGCCAGCAGCTTAGGGGGACTAGCGGGACGGCAGTACTTC. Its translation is CASSLGGLAGRQYF.

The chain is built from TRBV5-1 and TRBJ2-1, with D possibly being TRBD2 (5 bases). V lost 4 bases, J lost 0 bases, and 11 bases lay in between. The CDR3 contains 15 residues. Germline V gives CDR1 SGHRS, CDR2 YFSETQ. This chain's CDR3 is CASSEQRSSYNEQFF. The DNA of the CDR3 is TGCGCCAGCAGCGAGCAGCGGAGCTCCTACAATGAGCAGTTCTTC.